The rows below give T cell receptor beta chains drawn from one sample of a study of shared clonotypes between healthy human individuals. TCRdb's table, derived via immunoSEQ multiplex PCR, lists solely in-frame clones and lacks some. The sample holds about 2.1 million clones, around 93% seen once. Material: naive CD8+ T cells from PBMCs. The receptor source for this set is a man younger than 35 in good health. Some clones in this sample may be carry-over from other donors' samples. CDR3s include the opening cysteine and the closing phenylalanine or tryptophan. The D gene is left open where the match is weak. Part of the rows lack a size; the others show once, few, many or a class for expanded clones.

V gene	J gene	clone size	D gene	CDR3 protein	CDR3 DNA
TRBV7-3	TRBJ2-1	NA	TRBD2	CASSLTLAGEQFF	TGTGCCAGCAGCCTCACCTTAGCGGGAGAGCAGTTCTTC
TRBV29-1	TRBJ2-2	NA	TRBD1	CSVGQVHTGELFF	TGCAGCGTGGGACAGGTCCACACCGGGGAGCTGTTTTTT
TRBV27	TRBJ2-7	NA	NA	CASSAFGAYEQYF	TGTGCCAGCAGTGCGTTTGGGGCCTACGAGCAGTACTTC
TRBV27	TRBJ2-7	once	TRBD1	CASSYLGTGYEQYF	TGTGCCAGCAGTTATCTCGGGACAGGGTACGAGCAGTACTTC
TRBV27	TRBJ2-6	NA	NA	CASSPGPSGANVLTF	TGTGCCAGCAGTCCCGGACCCTCTGGGGCCAACGTCCTGACTTTC
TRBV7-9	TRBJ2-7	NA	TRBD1	CASSSPGTGREYEQYF	TGTGCCAGCAGCTCCCCCGGGACAGGGAGGGAGTACGAGCAGTACTTC
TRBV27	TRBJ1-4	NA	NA	CASKGGAGEKLFF	TGTGCCAGCAAGGGGGGCGCAGGTGAAAAACTGTTTTTT
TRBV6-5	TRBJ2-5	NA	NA	CASTNIGGSETQYF	TGTGCCAGCACCAACATCGGAGGTTCAGAGACCCAGTACTTC
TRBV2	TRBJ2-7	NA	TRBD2	CASDGGTSGRAYEQYF	TGTGCCAGCGACGGTGGGACTAGCGGGAGGGCGTACGAGCAGTACTTC
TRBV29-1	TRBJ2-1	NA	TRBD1	CSGQGATAPQMRLNEQFF	TGCAGCGGACAGGGGGCAACAGCGCCCCAAATGAGGTTGAATGAGCAGTTCTTC
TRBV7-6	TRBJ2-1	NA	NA	CASSLALEFYLSNEQFF	TGTGCCAGCAGCTTAGCGCTAGAATTCTACTTGTCCAATGAGCAGTTCTTC
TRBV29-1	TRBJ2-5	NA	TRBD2	CSVDRREGEETQYF	TGCAGCGTTGACAGGCGGGAGGGAGAGGAGACCCAGTACTTC
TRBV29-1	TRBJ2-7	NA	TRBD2	CSVLGGRNSYEQYF	TGCAGCGTTCTGGGCGGGAGAAACTCCTACGAGCAGTACTTC
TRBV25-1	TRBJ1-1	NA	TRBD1	CASRQGRDTEAFF	TGTGCCAGCCGACAGGGTCGGGACACTGAAGCTTTCTTT
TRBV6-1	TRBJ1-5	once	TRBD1	CASTGGTGLWQPQHF	TGTGCCAGCACGGGGGGGACAGGGTTATGGCAGCCCCAGCATTTT
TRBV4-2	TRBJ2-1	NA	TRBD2	CASSSETSGRFYEQFF	TGTGCCAGCAGCTCCGAGACTAGCGGGAGGTTTTATGAGCAGTTCTTC
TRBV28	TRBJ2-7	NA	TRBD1	CASSYGETGLEQYF	TGTGCCAGCAGCTACGGAGAGACAGGGCTCGAGCAGTACTTC